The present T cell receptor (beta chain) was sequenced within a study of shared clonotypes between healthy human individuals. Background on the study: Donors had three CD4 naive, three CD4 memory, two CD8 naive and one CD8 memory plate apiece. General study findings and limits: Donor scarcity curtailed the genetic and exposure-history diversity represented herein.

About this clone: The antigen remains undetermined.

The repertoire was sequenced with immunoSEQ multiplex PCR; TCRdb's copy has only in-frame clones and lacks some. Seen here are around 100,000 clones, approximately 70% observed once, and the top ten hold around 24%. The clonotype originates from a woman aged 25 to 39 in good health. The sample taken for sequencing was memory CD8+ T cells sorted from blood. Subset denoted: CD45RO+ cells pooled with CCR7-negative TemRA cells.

The CDR3 region has the DNA TGCGCCAGCAGCCCCGGCCTCTTCAACGAGGATACGCAGTATTTT. The encoded protein is CASSPGLFNEDTQYF. This sequence joins TRBV5-1 and TRBJ2-3; D gene uncertain. The CDR3 runs 15 residues. Germline assignment: CDR1 SGHRS and CDR2 YFSETQ. The germline V and J ends were trimmed by 4 bases and 6 bases, with 18 bases remaining between them.